This paragraph covers one T cell receptor beta chain sequence. Its cognate antigen is unknown. The treatment is: oral pan-JAK inhibitor, 5-10 mg twice daily. PBMC-derived CD4+ and CD8+ T cells were sorted. RNA extraction and reverse transcription yielded cDNA as sequencing template. This table comes from immunoSEQ multiplex PCR, and its TCRdb copy is limited to in-frame clones, with some not included. This table has over 150,000 clones, about three fifths appearing once. The sample belongs to a study of CD8+ T cells in alopecia areata. Study-wide background: Tofacitinib was taken orally by treated patients, and the dose was 5 to 10 mg twice daily.

The V and J ends lost 6 bases and 5 bases respectively, with 14 bases between them. CDR1 is ENHRY and CDR2 is SYGVKD in the germline V gene. The CDR3 sequence is 13 residues long. Whole-study results and caveats: An increase in clonality over normal scalp was evident in lesional scalp, especially alopecia totalis/universalis. Tofacitinib significantly reduced both scalp clonality and expanded CD8+ clones among the top 100.

The TCR sequence derives from a human donor with alopecia areata. Here the sequenced sample was CD8+ T cells sorted from blood, taken at week 24, from a patient treated with tofacitinib. The chain has TRBV10-3 and TRBJ2-7, with D perhaps matching TRBD1 (5 bases). The CDR3 sequence: CAIRVPRGDEQYF. In DNA, the CDR3 is TGTGCCATCAGGGTCCCTAGGGGTGACGAGCAGTACTTC.